The 14 T cell receptor beta chains presented below share a single source sample, sequenced in a study of metastatic and nonmetastatic thyroid tumors. Through MiXCR, TCRdb re-clonotyped the PCR reads. This sample has roughly 32,000 clones, with 18% found just once. Nobody among the patients had been given any treatment before thyroid surgery. The specimen sequenced was blood. These receptors were taken from a female donor with papillary thyroid cancer or a benign thyroid nodule (not recorded which). Some clones in this sample may be carry-over from other donors' samples.

The sample holds many counts of this clone. The chain recombines TRBV2 with TRBJ1-5; D not resolved. CDR3 length equals 13 residues. V dropped 3 bases and J dropped 7 bases, with 10 bases sitting between them. The germline CDR1 and CDR2 sequences are SNHLY and FYNNEI. This CDR3 reads CASSDEGVQPQHF. In DNA form, the CDR3 reads TGTGCCAGCAGTGATGAGGGAGTACAGCCCCAGCATTTT.

Turning to this clone: The junction differs from germline at one of its ends, possibly a read error. The chain recombines TRBV18 with TRBJ1-5, with TRBD1 identical over 8 bases. Germline lookup yields CDR1 KGHSH and CDR2 LQKENI. The CDR3 is 15 residues long. The CDR3 DNA sequence: TGTGCCAGCTCGTCGGACAGGGTCAGGAATCAGCCCCGGCATTTT. It codes for CASSSDRVRNQPRHF.

This clone was found many times. The rearrangement links TRBV6-1 to TRBJ2-6; perhaps TRBD2 as D (5 bases). This CDR3 is built from 15 residues. Trimming removed 7 bases at V and 2 bases at J, with 12 bases between. In germline, CDR1 is MNHNS, CDR2 SASEGT. CDR3: CASNFEGAGANVLTF. The CDR3 DNA sequence: TGTGCCAGCAACTTTGAGGGAGCTGGGGCCAACGTCCTGACTTTC.

This clone was counted at least ten times. V and J are TRBV19 and TRBJ1-5; D unresolved. The germline gives CDR1 LNHDA, CDR2 SQIVND (reference sequence). The CDR3 length is 14 residues. Trimming stripped 5 bases from V and 2 bases from J, with 10 bases between. CDR3 residues: CASSSQGGNQPQHF. CDR3 DNA: TGTGCCAGTAGTTCTCAAGGAGGCAATCAGCCCCAGCATTTT.

This clone occurred many times. The chain recombines TRBV28 with TRBJ1-5; no definite D call. V lost 5 bases, J lost 9 bases, and 14 bases lay in between. This CDR3 has 13 amino acids. CDR1 MDHEN and CDR2 SYDVKM come from the germline V gene. CDR3: CASSPSQTRPQHF. CDR3 in DNA: TGTGCCAGCAGTCCCTCCCAGACTCGGCCCCAGCATTTT.

The chain uses TRBV5-1 and TRBJ2-3, with 15 bases fitting TRBD2. The V gene's germline CDR1 is SGHRS and CDR2 YFSETQ. The trim removed 2 bases at V and 2 bases at J, leaving 3 bases unmatched. The CDR3 loop spans 17 amino acids. CDR3 region: CASSFGLAGGDTDTQYF. Here the CDR3 DNA reads TGCGCCAGCAGCTTTGGACTAGCGGGGGGGGACACAGATACGCAGTATTTT.

This clone was counted only a few times. Being one base from a much bigger clone, this may be a read error. Other nucleotide sequences from this sample produce the same CDR3. V is TRBV13 and J is TRBJ2-7; 7 bases are a match to TRBD1. The V gene's germline CDR1 is PRHDT and CDR2 FYEKMQ (reference sequence). There are 14 residues in the CDR3. The CDR3 region has the DNA TGTGCCGGCAGCTTAGGAACAGGGGTCTACGAGCAGTACTTC. Its translation: CAGSLGTGVYEQYF.

This clone has ten or more counts. The V and J genes are TRBV5-1 and TRBJ2-3, with D maybe TRBD2 (6 bases). The V end lost 4 bases, the J end lost 4 bases, and 16 bases lay between the germline ends. The CDR3 runs to 15 residues. Germline-derived CDR1 and CDR2 are SGHRS and YFSETQ. DNA for the CDR3: TGCGCCAGCAGCACGCACCCCGGGACTGCAGATACGCAGTATTTT. This translates into CASSTHPGTADTQYF.

J is TRBJ2-7 and V is TRBV12-3 or TRBV12-4, with D possibly TRBD2 on 5 matching bases. CDR3 size: 15 residues. With 6 bases removed from V and 3 bases from J, the gap between germline ends came to 18 bases. The CDR3 here is CASRFDRGPIYEQYF. CDR3 nucleotides: TGTGCCAGCAGATTCGACCGGGGTCCAATCTACGAGCAGTACTTC.

This clone was seen at least ten times. This sequence joins TRBV7-3 and TRBJ1-1; TRBD1 matches at 7 bases. The length of the CDR3 is 14 residues. Germline values: CDR1 SGHTA, CDR2 FQGTGA. The J segment lost 1 base and the V segment lost 5 bases, leaving 4 bases of the junction unmatched. CDR3 DNA sequence: TGTGCCAGCAGCCGCGGGACAGAGAACACTGAAGCTTTCTTT. It is translated as CASSRGTENTEAFF. Filled out from reference TRBV7-3 and TRBJ1-1, the complete variable domain reads GAGVSQTPSNKVTEKGKYVELRCDPISGHTALYWYRQSLGQGPEFLIYFQGTGAADDSGLPNDRFFAVRPEGSVSTLKIQRTERGDSAVYLCASSRGTENTEAFFGQGTRLTVV.

This clone was picked up many times. V and J are TRBV24-1 and TRBJ2-1; 12 bases align to TRBD2. After removal of 3 bases from V and 10 bases from J, the junction contained 12 bases not matched to a gene. Germline CDR1 KGHDR, CDR2 SFDVKD. The CDR3 loop spans 17 amino acids. CDR3 sequence reads: CATSDPASGRVAGEQFF. CDR3 bases: TGTGCCACCAGTGATCCTGCTAGCGGGAGGGTCGCGGGCGAGCAGTTCTTC.

The rearrangement uses TRBV11-2 and TRBJ2-1; D ambiguous. Germline V lookup: CDR1 SGHAT, CDR2 FQNNGV. The CDR3 consists of 18 residues. Trimming left V 5 bases short and J 0 bases short, with 20 bases between. CDR3 in DNA: TGTGCCAGCAGCCCATTTCCCATAATGGTTGGCTCCTACAATGAGCAGTTCTTC. Translation: CASSPFPIMVGSYNEQFF. The whole variable domain, remainder taken from reference TRBV11-2 and TRBJ2-1, is EAGVAQSPRYKIIEKRQSVAFWCNPISGHATLYWYQQILGQGPKLLIQFQNNGVVDDSQLPKDRFSAERLKGVDSTLKIQPAKLEDSAVYLCASSPFPIMVGSYNEQFFGPGTRLTVL.

This clone has only a few counts. The genes are TRBV27 and TRBJ2-1; no reliable D call. The CDR3 length is 13 residues. From germline, CDR1 is MNHEY and CDR2 SMNVEV (reference sequence). V was cut by 3 bases and J by 2 bases, with 5 bases left in between. CDR3 DNA sequence: TGTGCCAGCAGTTTCACACCCTACAATGAGCAGTTCTTC. Translation: CASSFTPYNEQFF.

This clone appeared many times. This chain connects TRBV7-6 to TRBJ1-4, with 9 bases identical to TRBD1. The CDR3 has 14 amino acids. Germline assignment: CDR1 SGHVS and CDR2 FNYEAQ. V shed 6 bases and J 7 bases; nucleotides not matched to a gene: 6. The CDR3 bases are TGTGCCAGCAGTTACGGACAGGGGAGTGAAAAACTGTTTTTT. Translating gives CASSYGQGSEKLFF.